This TCR beta chain was found in a study of radiotherapy plus CTLA-4 blockade in lung cancer. Study-level background: Objective responses occurred in 18% of patients; about 32% had disease control.

CDR3 length equals 17 residues. V lost 0 bases, J lost 4 bases, and 11 bases stayed unmatched. Germline V CDR1 and CDR2: SGHRS, YFSETQ. Study-wide findings and caveats: Tumor-derived TCR clones expanded in blood after radiotherapy plus ipilimumab. Dynamics of early blood T cell clones, together with interferon-beta, were reportedly the best predictors of response.

Chemo-refractory metastatic non-small-cell lung cancer patients underwent focal radiation alongside CTLA-4 blockade with ipilimumab. As concerns this clone: Its cognate antigen is unknown.

TCRdb's table, derived via immunoSEQ multiplex PCR, lists solely in-frame clones and lacks some. Seen here are approximately 77,000 clones, under 80% observed once, and the top ten hold roughly 20%. The rearrangement joins TRBV5-1 to TRBJ2-3; 7 bases are a match to TRBD2. This TCR was sampled from a human donor with non-small cell lung cancer whose response to radiotherapy plus ipilimumab could not be evaluated. Some clones in this sample may be carry-over from other donors' samples. The sequencing used peripheral blood, collected from a patient treated with radiotherapy plus ipilimumab. CDR3 nucleotide sequence: TGCGCCAGCAGCTTGGGCCCCCAGCGGGATCTCCCAGATACGCAGTATTTT. Its protein product is CASSLGPQRDLPDTQYF.